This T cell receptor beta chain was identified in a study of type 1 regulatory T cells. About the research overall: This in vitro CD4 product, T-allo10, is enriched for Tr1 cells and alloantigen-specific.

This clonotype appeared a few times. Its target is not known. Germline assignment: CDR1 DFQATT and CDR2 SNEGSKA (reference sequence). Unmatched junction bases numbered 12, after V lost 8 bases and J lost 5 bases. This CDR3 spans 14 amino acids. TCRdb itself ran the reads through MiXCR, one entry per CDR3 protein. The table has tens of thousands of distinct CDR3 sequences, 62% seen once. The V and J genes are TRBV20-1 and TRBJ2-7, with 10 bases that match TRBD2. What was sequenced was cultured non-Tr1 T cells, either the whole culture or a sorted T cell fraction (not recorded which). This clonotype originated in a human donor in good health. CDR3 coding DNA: TGCAGTCCGAACTTAGCGGGAGGTACAAACGAGCAGTACTTC. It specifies CSPNLAGGTNEQYF.